This passage covers 6 T cell receptor beta chains from one sample sequenced in a study of shared clonotypes between healthy human individuals. The assay was immunoSEQ multiplex PCR, and TCRdb's table has in-frame clones only and misses some. Seen here are more than 1,200,000 clones, approximately 98.5% observed once, and the top ten hold 0.3% to 0.45%. Sample: naive CD4+ T cells sorted from blood. As to subset: CD45RA+ positively selected. Receptors originate from a man younger than 40 in good health.

The chain combines TRBV23-1 with TRBJ2-7, with 7 bases lining up with TRBD2. TRBV23-1 has ORF status, its function being uncertain. J gave up 0 bases and V 2 bases, and 13 bases lay outside the gene matches. This CDR3 region has 18 residues. CDR3 bases: TGCGCCAGCAGTCAACGATATTCTGCTAGCGGCAACTCCTACGAGCAGTACTTC. This gives the protein CASSQRYSASGNSYEQYF.

The chain has TRBV9 and TRBJ2-7; maybe TRBD2 (7 bases). The CDR3 is 15 residues long. Germline V gene sequence: CDR1 SGDLS, CDR2 YYNGEE. V was clipped by 3 bases and J by 3 bases, with 16 bases between them. The CDR3: CASSEGGASLYEQYF. CDR3 nucleotide sequence: TGTGCCAGCAGCGAGGGGGGGGCCTCCCTCTACGAGCAGTACTTC. Full variable domain (outside the CDR3, taken from reference TRBV9 and TRBJ2-7): DSGVTQTPKHLITATGQRVTLRCSPRSGDLSVYWYQQSLDQGLQFLIQYYNGEERAKGNILERFSAQQFPDLHSELNLSSLELGDSALYFCASSEGGASLYEQYFGPGTRLTVT.

Turning to this clone: The same CDR3 can be traced to other DNA sequences in this sample. V is TRBV28 and J is TRBJ2-7; 9 bases line up with TRBD1. The CDR3 totals 14 residues. The trim removed 6 bases at V and 1 base at J, leaving 4 bases unmatched. Germline lookup yields CDR1 MDHEN and CDR2 SYDVKM. CDR3 residues: CASSLGQGSYEQYF. The CDR3 DNA sequence: TGTGCCAGCAGCCTAGGACAGGGGTCCTACGAGCAGTACTTC.

The chain's CDR3 is CATLGGIGETQYF. In nucleotides, the CDR3 is TGTGCCACTCTTGGGGGCATAGGAGAGACCCAGTACTTC. This chain links TRBV10-3 with TRBJ2-5, with D perhaps TRBD1 (6 bases). The CDR3 spans 13 residues. Germline V gene data show CDR1 as ENHRY and CDR2 as SYGVKD. Trimming left V 10 bases short and J 4 bases short, with 16 bases between.

This chain connects TRBV5-1 to TRBJ1-1; TRBD1 agrees at 7 bases. There are 14 residues in the CDR3. V dropped 4 bases and J dropped 1; count of bases not matched to a gene: 4. Germline lookup yields CDR1 SGHRS and CDR2 YFSETQ. CDR3 in DNA: TGCGCCAGCAGCCCGACAGGGAGGAACACTGAAGCTTTCTTT. This encodes CASSPTGRNTEAFF.

The chain recombines TRBV2 with TRBJ2-3, with 10 bases fitting TRBD1. Germline CDR1 is SNHLY and CDR2 is FYNNEI. This CDR3 contains 15 residues. V shed 6 bases, J shed 4 bases, and the junction held 7 bases outside the gene matches. CDR3 sequence reads: CASRRQGAVADTQYF. The CDR3 coding sequence is TGTGCCAGCAGGCGACAGGGGGCTGTGGCAGATACGCAGTATTTT.